This T cell receptor (beta chain) was profiled in a study of blood T cells in healthy people across ages. Study-wide background: There was about one barcoded beta molecule captured by template switching per two T cells. Study-wide findings and caveats: In long-lived donors, naive CD4+ cell counts and diversity exceeded those of aged donors.

Each donor gave ten milliliters of peripheral blood. PBMCs were isolated at a quantity of at least 6.5 million per sample. A second PCR of about 7 to 12 cycles used a sample-barcoded 5' primer and a J-beta primer mix. From the 5' RACE reads, TCRdb called clonotypes with MiXCR, one entry per CDR3 protein. Seen here are 1.8 million or so distinct CDR3 sequences, about 39% observed once, and the top ten hold 23%. Details on this clonotype: Antigen unknown.

The CDR3 has 15 residues. Germline lookup yields CDR1 SEHNR and CDR2 FQNEAQ (reference sequence). V was trimmed by 10 bases and J by 6 bases, leaving 23 bases between them. This sequence originates from a human donor in good health. This sequence joins TRBV7-9 and TRBJ2-3; tentative D call: TRBD2 (6 bases). The sequenced sample was blood. CDR3 DNA: TGTGCCACCCCCTTCTGGAGGGACCTATGGGATACGCAGTATTTT. Its protein is CATPFWRDLWDTQYF.